What follows are 10 T cell receptor beta chains derived from one specimen sequenced in a study of PD-L1 blockade in urothelial cancer. This table comes from immunoSEQ multiplex PCR, and its TCRdb copy is limited to in-frame clones, with some not included. The table lists around 120,000 clones, 70% to 85% of them singletons. The sample here was PBMCs, taken around atezolizumab (anti-PD-L1) treatment. The receptors originated from a man between 45 and 60 years old with urothelial cancer.

V gene TRBV9 combines with J gene TRBJ1-2, with D perhaps TRBD1 (6 bases). V gave up 2 bases and J gave up 1 base, with 12 bases separating them. The CDR3 has 15 residues. CDR1 is SGDLS, CDR2 YYNGEE, per germline. The CDR3 loop reads CASSVFTGSNYGYTF. CDR3 nucleotides: TGTGCCAGCAGCGTGTTTACAGGGAGTAACTATGGCTACACCTTC.

The V gene is TRBV7-9, the J gene TRBJ2-3; D perhaps matches TRBD2 (6 bases). The V and J ends lost 6 bases and 2 bases respectively, with 9 bases between them. This CDR3 is 13 amino acids long. Germline values: CDR1 SEHNR, CDR2 FQNEAQ (reference sequence). CDR3 sequence reads: CASRWRVTDTQYF. DNA for the CDR3: TGTGCCAGCAGATGGAGGGTCACAGATACGCAGTATTTT.

The V and J genes are TRBV28 and TRBJ2-4; 10 nucleotides agree with TRBD2. The CDR3 contains 16 residues. Germline V lookup: CDR1 MDHEN, CDR2 SYDVKM. J was trimmed by 9 bases and V by 2 bases; bases with no gene match: 10. This CDR3 is CASSLASSGGNGIQYF. In DNA form, the CDR3 reads TGTGCCAGCAGTTTAGCGTCTAGCGGGGGCAACGGCATTCAGTACTTC. The whole variable domain, filled in from reference TRBV28 and TRBJ2-4, reads DVKVTQSSRYLVKRTGEKVFLECVQDMDHENMFWYRQDPGLGLRLIYFSYDVKMKEKGDIPEGYSVSREKKERFSLILESASTNQTSMYLCASSLASSGGNGIQYFGAGTRLSVL.

Written as DNA, the CDR3 is TGCGCCAGCAGCTTGGTGGACAGGGTCGAAGCTTTCTTT. Translated, it gives CASSLVDRVEAFF. This sequence joins TRBV5-1 and TRBJ1-1, with 8 bases aligning to TRBD1. The germline gives CDR1 SGHRS, CDR2 YFSETQ. The junction had 3 bases not matched to a gene; V was cut back by 0 bases and J by 8 bases. CDR3 length: 13 residues.

The chain links TRBV28 to TRBJ2-1; 11 bases are a match to TRBD1. The CDR3 is 14 amino acids. The V gene end was trimmed by 8 bases and the J gene end by 8 bases; junction bases not matched to a gene: 8. Germline CDR1 MDHEN, CDR2 SYDVKM. The CDR3, as DNA: TGTGCCAGCGGACAGGGGGCAAGTCTCCATGAGCAGTTCTTC. Translation: CASGQGASLHEQFF.

The J gene is TRBJ2-2, the V gene TRBV2; the D is unclear. The CDR3 consists of 13 residues. Trimming left V 1 base short and J 3 bases short, with 3 bases between. Per the germline V gene, CDR1 is SNHLY and CDR2 is FYNNEI. The CDR3 DNA sequence: TGTGCCAGCAGTGAAGACTACACCGGGGAGCTGTTTTTT. Amino acids: CASSEDYTGELFF.

CDR3 sequence reads: CASKLLNEQFF. CDR3 bases: TGTGCCAGCAAACTCCTCAATGAGCAGTTCTTC. This chain connects TRBV28 to TRBJ2-1; no firm D call. V dropped 7 bases and J dropped 6 bases, with 7 bases sitting between them. Per germline, CDR1 MDHEN and CDR2 SYDVKM. The CDR3 extends over 11 amino acids.

V gene TRBV5-1 combines with J gene TRBJ1-3; 8 nucleotides match TRBD1. V trimming: 1 base; J trimming: 0 bases; junction bases outside the gene matches: 12. This CDR3 has 19 amino acids. Germline CDR1 SGHRS, CDR2 YFSETQ. CDR3: CASSLTAGGPGSSGNTIYF. CDR3 coding DNA: TGCGCCAGCAGCTTGACAGCAGGGGGCCCAGGAAGCTCTGGAAACACCATATATTTT.

The chain employs TRBV7-9 and TRBJ1-3, with D tentatively TRBD1 (6 bases). V was trimmed by 3 bases and J by 0 bases, leaving 18 bases between them. There are 18 residues in the CDR3. Germline V gene data show CDR1 as SEHNR and CDR2 as FQNEAQ (reference sequence). The CDR3: CASSFHRDVWDSGNTIYF. DNA for the CDR3: TGTGCCAGCAGCTTCCACAGGGACGTTTGGGACTCTGGAAACACCATATATTTT.

At least ten counts were recorded for this clone. This chain uses TRBV5-6 with TRBJ1-2, with D maybe TRBD1 (5 bases). CDR3 length: 13 amino acids. Trimming stripped 0 bases from V and 8 bases from J, with 11 bases between. Germline CDR1 reads SGHDT; CDR2 reads YYEEEE. CDR3: CASSLVGAPGYTF. The CDR3 DNA sequence: TGTGCCAGCAGCTTGGTAGGGGCGCCGGGCTACACCTTC.